One and the same sample provided the 3 T cell receptor beta chains below, sequenced in a study of blood T cell repertoires in COVID-19. Libraries were prepared by immunoSEQ multiplex PCR; TCRdb keeps only in-frame clonotypes and omits some of them. Of about 170,000 clones listed, roughly 88% are singletons. The specimen sequenced was peripheral blood. Source of these receptors: a man aged 55 to 70 who had recovered from COVID-19.

In its sample, this clone ranks as medium-sized. This rearrangement joins TRBV30 to TRBJ1-2; 7 bases align to TRBD1. The germline V gene encodes CDR1 GTSNPN and CDR2 SVGIG (reference sequence). With 1 base clipped from V and 6 bases from J, the junction kept 8 bases outside the gene matches. This CDR3 is 14 amino acids long. Written as DNA, the CDR3 is TGTGCCTGGAGTGGATCGGAGGGGGCCCATGGCTACACCTTC. Its translation is CAWSGSEGAHGYTF.

The genes are TRBV6-5 and TRBJ1-6; 7 positions agree with TRBD1. Germline V gene sequence: CDR1 MNHEY, CDR2 SVGAGI. V was clipped by 7 bases and J by 8 bases; unmatched bases: 5. This CDR3 region has 13 residues. The CDR3, as DNA: TGTGCCAGCAAGGGGGCAGGTGATTCACCCCTCCACTTT. It encodes CASKGAGDSPLHF.

The chain's CDR3 is CASSQEGGEQFF. The CDR3, as DNA: TGTGCCAGCAGTCAGGAGGGAGGTGAGCAGTTCTTC. The chain combines TRBV6-6 with TRBJ2-1, with D possibly matching TRBD2 (6 bases). Germline lookup yields CDR1 MNHNY and CDR2 SVGAGI (reference sequence). This CDR3 contains 12 residues. The V end was cut by 5 bases, the J end by 9 bases, with 11 bases between.